This T cell receptor beta chain stems from a study of blood T cell repertoires in COVID-19. Generated by immunoSEQ multiplex PCR, the TCRdb table keeps only in-frame clones and is missing some. The sample records about 280,000 clones, around 88% being singletons. Cohort placement rested on clinical history that participants reported themselves. Two negative PCRs, clearance, or symptom resolution characterized the recovered Cohort 3 donors. Points on this clone: At one of its ends the junction is not consistent with the germline gene, which may arise from a read error.

CDR1 is SSHAT and CDR2 is FNYEAQ in the germline V gene (reference sequence). The CDR3 length is 13 residues. The chain couples TRBV7-7 to TRBJ2-1; 7 bases agree with TRBD2. The TCR was taken from a woman in her 40s who had recovered from COVID-19. The source material was PBMCs or T cells enriched from blood (not recorded which). CDR3 nucleotide sequence: TGTGCTAGCAGCCCGGGGACTACCCATGAGCAGTTCTTC. Its protein product is CASSPGTTHEQFF.